A single T cell receptor (beta chain) is shown here with its context. Antigen: not known. Trimming cost V 4 bases and J 7 bases, with 13 bases left between them. The germline V gene has CDR1 SGHTA and CDR2 FQGNSA. The CDR3 spans 13 residues. Sequencing used immunoSEQ multiplex PCR; TCRdb keeps in-frame clones, though not all of them. The data hold around 180,000 clones, with 94% observed a single time. This entry comes from a study of T cell responses to AZD1222 COVID-19 vaccine. Study-level findings and limits: Spike-specific TCR breadth and depth went up after people got two AZD1222 doses. Spike as a whole was targeted by vaccine-associated CD4 TCRs, dominant at 160-218 and 743-854. At study baseline, merely a handful of AZD1222 recipients were seropositive.

The TCR originated in an adult who received the AZD1222 COVID-19 vaccine. The sample here was peripheral blood, taken 28 days after the second AZD1222 dose. This chain links TRBV7-2 with TRBJ2-5; possible D gene TRBD2, 6 bases. As DNA, the CDR3 is TGTGCCAGCAGCTCGGGCCACGGGGGGACCCAGTACTTC. Translated: CASSSGHGGTQYF. The whole variable domain, filled in from reference TRBV7-2 and TRBJ2-5, reads GAGVSQSPSNKVTEKGKDVELRCDPISGHTALYWYRQSLGQGLEFLIYFQGNSAPDKSGLPSDRFSAERTGGSVSTLTIQRTQQEDSAVYLCASSSGHGGTQYFGPGTRLLVL.